This TCR beta chain came from a study of T cells in Graves' hyperthyroidism and ophthalmopathy. Findings and caveats of the study: Most thyroid clonotypes expanded above 0.001 were also detected in blood.

Using RNA transcripts as the source, TCR beta CDR3 regions were amplified. TCR CDR3 underwent first-round RT-PCR with the HTBI primer set. Via MiXCR, TCRdb re-called the multiplex PCR reads, giving one row per CDR3 protein. Here the sample spans under 350,000 distinct CDR3 sequences, under 30% being singletons. This clonotype has a handful of counts. The target antigen is unknown. From germline, CDR1 is SGHTA and CDR2 FQGNSA. This CDR3 has 13 amino acids. The ends lost 4 bases at V and 7 bases at J; junction bases unmatched: 5. Each patient was aged 18 to 65 and had newly diagnosed hyperthyroidism of under 2 months' duration. Each diagnosis drew on symptoms, thyroxine, TRAb, thyroid ultrasound and orbital computed tomography findings. The authors obtained PBMCs from around 10 ml of fresh peripheral blood.

The chain is built from TRBV7-2 and TRBJ2-3; TRBD2 agrees at 7 bases. Sequencing was carried out using blood. The clonotype originates from a man aged 40-55 years with Graves' hyperthyroidism that later progressed to Graves' ophthalmopathy. The CDR3 DNA follows: TGTGCCAGCAGCTCCTCCGGGGGGAATACGCAGTATTTT. Translating it yields CASSSSGGNTQYF.